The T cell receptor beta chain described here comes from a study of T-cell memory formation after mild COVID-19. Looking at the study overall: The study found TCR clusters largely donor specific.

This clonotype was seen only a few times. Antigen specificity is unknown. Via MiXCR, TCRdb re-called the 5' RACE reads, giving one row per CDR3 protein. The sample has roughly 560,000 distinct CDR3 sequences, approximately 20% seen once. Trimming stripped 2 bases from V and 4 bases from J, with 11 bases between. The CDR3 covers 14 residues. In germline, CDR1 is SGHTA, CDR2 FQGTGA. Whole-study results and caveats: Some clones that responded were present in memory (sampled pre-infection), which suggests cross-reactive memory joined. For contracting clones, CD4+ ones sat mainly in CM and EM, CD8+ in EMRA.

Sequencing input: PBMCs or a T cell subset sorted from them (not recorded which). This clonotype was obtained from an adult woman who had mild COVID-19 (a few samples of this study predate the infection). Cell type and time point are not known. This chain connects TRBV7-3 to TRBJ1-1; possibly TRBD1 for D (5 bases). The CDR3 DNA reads TGTGCCAGCAGCTTATCTAAGGGGAGCACTGAAGCTTTCTTT. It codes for CASSLSKGSTEAFF.